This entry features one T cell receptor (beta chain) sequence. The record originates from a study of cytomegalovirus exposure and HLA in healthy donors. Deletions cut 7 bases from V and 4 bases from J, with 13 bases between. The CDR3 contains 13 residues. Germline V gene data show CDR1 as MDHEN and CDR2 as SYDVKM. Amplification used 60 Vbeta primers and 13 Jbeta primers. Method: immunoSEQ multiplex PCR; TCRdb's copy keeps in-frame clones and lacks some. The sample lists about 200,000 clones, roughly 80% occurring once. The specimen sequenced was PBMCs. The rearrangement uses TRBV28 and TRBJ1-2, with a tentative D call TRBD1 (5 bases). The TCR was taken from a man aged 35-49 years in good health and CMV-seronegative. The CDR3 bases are TGTGCCAGCACCGCGGGGGGGTTCTATGGCTACACCTTC. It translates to CASTAGGFYGYTF.